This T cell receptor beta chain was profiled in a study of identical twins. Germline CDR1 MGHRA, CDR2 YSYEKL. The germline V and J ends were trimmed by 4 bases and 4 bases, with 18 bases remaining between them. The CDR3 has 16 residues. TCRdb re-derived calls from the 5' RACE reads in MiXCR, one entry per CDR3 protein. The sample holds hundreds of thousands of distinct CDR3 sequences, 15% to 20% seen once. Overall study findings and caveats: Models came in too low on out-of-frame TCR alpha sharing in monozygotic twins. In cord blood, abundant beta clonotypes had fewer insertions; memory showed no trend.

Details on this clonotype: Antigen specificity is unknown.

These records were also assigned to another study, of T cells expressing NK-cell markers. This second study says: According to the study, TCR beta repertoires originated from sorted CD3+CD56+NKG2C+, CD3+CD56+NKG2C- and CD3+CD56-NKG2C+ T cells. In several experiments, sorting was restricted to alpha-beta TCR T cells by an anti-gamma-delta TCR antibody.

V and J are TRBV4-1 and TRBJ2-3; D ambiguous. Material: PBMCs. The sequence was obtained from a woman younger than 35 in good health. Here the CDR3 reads CASSPMKTAPSDTQYF. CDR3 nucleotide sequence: TGCGCCAGCAGCCCCATGAAGACGGCCCCCTCAGATACGCAGTATTTT.